This passage covers 32 T cell receptor beta chains from one sample sequenced in a study of T cells of healthy individuals. TCRdb passed the 5' RACE reads through MiXCR, listing each CDR3 protein once. The table lists about 100,000 distinct CDR3 sequences, approximately 15% of them singletons. The receptors were sampled from a human donor in good health.

The table lists this clonotype with many counts. This chain uses TRBV12-3 or TRBV12-4 with TRBJ2-5; TRBD1 matches 9 bases. The CDR3 loop spans 14 amino acids. V lost 8 bases, J lost 5 bases, and 9 bases stayed unmatched. The CDR3 loop reads CASRRTGELETQYF. Here the CDR3 DNA reads TGTGCCAGCCGCAGGACAGGGGAGTTGGAGACCCAGTACTTC.

This clonotype was seen a few times. CDR3 DNA: TGTGCCAGCAGTGTTGGGACGGGCCTCTACGAGCAGTACTTC. Translated: CASSVGTGLYEQYF. The chain has TRBV2 and TRBJ2-7; D assignment may be TRBD1 or TRBD2 (5 bases each). CDR3 length: 14 amino acids. V was clipped by 4 bases and J by 3 bases, with 13 bases between them. Looked up from germline, CDR1 is SNHLY and CDR2 is FYNNEI.

At least ten counts were recorded for this clonotype. The chain recombines TRBV28 with TRBJ2-1, with 11 positions matching TRBD1. Germline-derived CDR1 and CDR2 are MDHEN and SYDVKM. The CDR3 is 17 residues long. V gave up 5 bases and J gave up 7 bases; unmatched junction bases: 13. CDR3 region: CASSAPFWDRGSNEQFF. The CDR3 region has the DNA TGTGCCAGCAGTGCCCCTTTCTGGGACAGGGGGTCTAATGAGCAGTTCTTC.

This clonotype was recorded a few times. The chain combines TRBV7-2 with TRBJ1-5; possibly TRBD1 for D (5 bases). CDR3 length equals 15 residues. The germline V and J ends were trimmed by 5 bases and 6 bases, with 17 bases remaining between them. Germline assignment: CDR1 SGHTA and CDR2 FQGNSA. The CDR3 sequence: CASSPTGALAQPQHF. Written as DNA, the CDR3 is TGTGCCAGCAGCCCAACCGGGGCCCTGGCTCAGCCCCAGCATTTT.

This clonotype was seen only a few times. This chain uses TRBV27 with TRBJ2-3; D is unresolved. The germline V gene encodes CDR1 MNHEY and CDR2 SMNVEV (reference sequence). This CDR3 has 13 residues. V was shortened by 4 bases and J by 7 bases, with 12 bases between the two germline ends. For the CDR3, the DNA is TGTGCCAGCAGTTACGGATTCATGAATACGCAGTATTTT. It encodes CASSYGFMNTQYF.

Only a few counts were recorded for this clonotype. The chain joins TRBV7-2 to TRBJ2-1; D is unclear. Germline-derived CDR1 and CDR2 are SGHTA and FQGNSA. The ends were cut back, 0 bases at V and 7 bases at J, with 22 bases in the middle. The CDR3 covers 18 residues. CDR3 DNA sequence: TGTGCCAGCAGCTTAGCGGCCCCCCTTAGTGCTGGGTTGAATGAGCAGTTCTTC. Translation gives CASSLAAPLSAGLNEQFF.

This clonotype was counted at least ten times. The V call is TRBV7-9, the J call TRBJ2-3; D not certain. Trimming left V 8 bases short and J 1 base short, with 7 bases between. CDR1 and CDR2 from the germline V gene are SEHNR and FQNEAQ (reference sequence). The CDR3 runs 12 residues. The CDR3 DNA reads TGTGCCAGCGGACCAGGCACAGATACGCAGTATTTT. It specifies CASGPGTDTQYF.

The V call is TRBV18, the J call TRBJ2-1; TRBD1 might be the D (5 bases). Germline CDR1 and CDR2: KGHSH and LQKENI. CDR3 length equals 16 residues. The V gene lost 5 bases and the J gene lost 2 bases, with 16 bases spanning the gap. Here the CDR3 reads CASSSNQGSAYNEQFF. The DNA for the CDR3 is TGTGCCAGCTCATCAAACCAGGGAAGTGCCTACAATGAGCAGTTCTTC.

Details on this clonotype: A junction end diverges from the germline sequence, so it may reflect a read error. The V gene is TRBV20-1, the J gene TRBJ2-1, with 8 nucleotides matching TRBD2. The germline gives CDR1 DFQATT, CDR2 SNEGSKA (reference sequence). The CDR3 sequence is 15 residues long. CDR3 loop: CSGRFPRGAYNEQFF. CDR3 nucleotides: TGCAGTGGTAGATTCCCGCGGGGGGCCTACAATGAGCAGTTCTTC.

The chain is built from TRBV4-1 and TRBJ1-5; a possible D gene is TRBD1 (5 bases). Trimming shortened V by 6 bases and J by 6 bases, and 15 bases separated the two germline ends. The CDR3 runs 14 residues. Per germline, CDR1 MGHRA and CDR2 YSYEKL. The CDR3 here is CASSLRAGPQPQHF. CDR3 bases: TGCGCCAGCAGTCTCAGGGCAGGCCCTCAGCCCCAGCATTTT.

The rearrangement joins TRBV2 to TRBJ1-6; D is ambiguous. This CDR3 region has 15 residues. With 3 bases removed from V and 10 bases from J, the gap between germline ends came to 16 bases. The V gene's germline CDR1 is SNHLY and CDR2 FYNNEI. The CDR3 sequence: CASSDYRGVESPLHF. DNA for the CDR3: TGTGCCAGCAGTGATTACAGAGGCGTAGAATCACCCCTCCACTTT.

V is TRBV7-2 and J is TRBJ2-3, with 8 bases that match TRBD2. Germline V gives CDR1 SGHTA, CDR2 FQGNSA. This CDR3 has 16 residues. Trimming cost V 0 bases and J 2 bases; bases outside gene matches: 4. Here the CDR3 DNA reads TGTGCCAGCAGCTTAGCACAGCGGGGGCCCACAGATACGCAGTATTTT. Its protein is CASSLAQRGPTDTQYF.

The CDR3 here is CASSLAGVYNEQFF. The DNA for the CDR3 is TGTGCCAGCAGCTTAGCAGGGGTTTACAATGAGCAGTTCTTC. The chain carries TRBV7-9 and TRBJ2-1; D is perhaps TRBD1 (5 bases). V lost 0 bases, J lost 4 bases, and 7 bases lay in between. This CDR3 region has 14 residues. Per germline, CDR1 SEHNR and CDR2 FQNEAQ (reference sequence). The entire variable domain, with the rest obtained from reference TRBV7-9 and TRBJ2-1, is as follows: DTGVSQNPRHKITKRGQNVTFRCDPISEHNRLYWYRQTLGQGPEFLTYFQNEAQLEKSRLLSDRFSAERPKGSFSTLEIQRTEQGDSAMYLCASSLAGVYNEQFFGPGTRLTVL.

This clonotype showed up just a few times. J is TRBJ2-4 and V is TRBV6-2 or TRBV6-3; D might be TRBD2 (6 bases). There are 14 residues in the CDR3. V lost 6 bases, J lost 11 bases, and 20 bases lay in between. Looked up from germline, CDR1 is MNHEY and CDR2 is SVGEGT. For the CDR3, the DNA is TGTGCCAGCAGCCCTACCCGGGGGAGGAGCGTTCAGTACTTC. Amino acids: CASSPTRGRSVQYF.

There are a few counts of this clonotype. The chain links TRBV7-9 to TRBJ1-5; 7 positions match TRBD1. V shed 5 bases, J shed 4 bases, and the junction held 5 bases outside the gene matches. Germline values: CDR1 SEHNR, CDR2 FQNEAQ (reference sequence). The CDR3 has 14 amino acids. The CDR3 protein is CASSIPGQNQPQHF. The CDR3 DNA follows: TGTGCCAGCAGCATACCGGGACAGAATCAGCCCCAGCATTTT.

This clonotype came up many times. The chain recombines TRBV4-3 with TRBJ1-6; the D gene is possibly TRBD1 (5 bases). Trimming stripped 0 bases from V and 15 bases from J, with 15 bases between. The CDR3 contains 14 residues. CDR1 LGHNA and CDR2 YSLEER come from the germline V gene. The CDR3 DNA sequence: TGCGCCAGCAGCCAAGATCCAGGGAGCCCGCTCCTCCACTTT. Residues: CASSQDPGSPLLHF.

This clonotype was recorded many times. This sequence joins TRBV5-6 and TRBJ2-3, with 8 nucleotides matching TRBD2. The CDR3 length is 16 residues. Per the germline V gene, CDR1 is SGHDT and CDR2 is YYEEEE. V shed 3 bases and J 3 bases; nucleotides not matched to a gene: 9. The CDR3 sequence is CASSSPAGVGTDTQYF. In DNA form, the CDR3 reads TGTGCCAGCAGCTCCCCAGCGGGAGTAGGGACAGATACGCAGTATTTT.

This clonotype occurred many times. This chain links TRBV20-1 with TRBJ1-1; 11 bases are shared with TRBD1. CDR3 length equals 14 residues. V lost 6 bases, J lost 5 bases, and 8 bases stayed unmatched. The germline V gene has CDR1 DFQATT and CDR2 SNEGSKA (reference sequence). CDR3 amino acids: CSAILGQGGTEAFF. The CDR3 coding sequence is TGCAGTGCCATCCTGGGACAGGGGGGGACTGAAGCTTTCTTT.

The chain couples TRBV4-1 to TRBJ2-1; D perhaps matches TRBD2 (6 bases). CDR1 is MGHRA, CDR2 YSYEKL, per germline. The V and J ends lost 4 bases and 10 bases respectively, with 23 bases between them. This CDR3 is 16 amino acids long. Written as DNA, the CDR3 is TGCGCCAGCAGCCCCACCACGGGAGACGGGTTGAAAGAGCAGTTCTTC. Amino acid sequence: CASSPTTGDGLKEQFF.

This clonotype has just a few counts. This chain connects TRBV12-3 or TRBV12-4 to TRBJ2-1; D is undetermined. The CDR3 is 14 residues long. Trimming cost V 2 bases and J 6 bases, with 11 bases left between them. The CDR3 bases are TGTGCCAGCAGTTTATATTTGCGCACCAATGAGCAGTTCTTC. Residues: CASSLYLRTNEQFF.

This clonotype was observed a few times. The V gene is TRBV27, the J gene TRBJ1-5; D ambiguous. This CDR3 region has 13 residues. Germline CDR1 MNHEY, CDR2 SMNVEV (reference sequence). V lost 3 bases and J lost 1, with 4 bases in between. The CDR3 region is CASSFDSNQPQHF. The CDR3 region has the DNA TGTGCCAGCAGTTTCGACAGCAATCAGCCCCAGCATTTT.

This clonotype is judged medium-sized (0.01 to 0.1%). The rearrangement joins TRBV9 to TRBJ2-7, with D tentatively TRBD1 (5 bases). Germline V lookup: CDR1 SGDLS, CDR2 YYNGEE. The CDR3 totals 15 residues. With 0 bases removed from V and 1 base from J, the gap between germline ends came to 11 bases. The CDR3 DNA follows: TGTGCCAGCAGCGTAGGGCAGGGAACATCCTACGAGCAGTACTTC. Translation: CASSVGQGTSYEQYF.

J is TRBJ2-7 and V is TRBV28; D is possibly TRBD2 (6 bases). Trimming took off 2 bases at V and 1 base at J, with 9 bases between the two ends. The CDR3 is 14 amino acids. CDR1 and CDR2 from the germline V gene are MDHEN and SYDVKM. The CDR3 nucleotides are TGTGCCAGCAGTTTACTTGGGGGGTCCTACGAGCAGTACTTC. Translating gives CASSLLGGSYEQYF.

This clonotype occurred a few times. The V gene is TRBV29-1, the J gene TRBJ2-1; D is possibly TRBD2 (5 bases). Looked up from germline, CDR1 is SQVTM and CDR2 is ANQGSEA. V lost 6 bases, J lost 13 bases, and 22 bases lay in between. The CDR3 has 13 residues. This CDR3 reads CSVSDRTLAEQFF. CDR3 nucleotides: TGCAGCGTCTCTGACCGAACCCTAGCTGAACAGTTCTTC.

In this sample, this clonotype turned up a few times. CDR3: CASSPVGSLNYGYTF. CDR3 coding DNA: TGTGCCAGCAGCCCCGTGGGATCCTTAAACTATGGCTACACCTTC. The rearrangement joins TRBV7-9 to TRBJ1-2; the D is unclear. Germline V CDR1 and CDR2: SEHNR, FQNEAQ (reference sequence). Between the trimmed V and J ends, which lost 5 bases and 2 bases, there was a span of 15 bases. CDR3 size: 15 residues.

In DNA, the CDR3 is TGCGCCAGCAGCTTGTTTCATCCCCCCAATGAGCAGTTCTTC. Its translation: CASSLFHPPNEQFF. This chain uses TRBV5-1 with TRBJ2-1; D gene unclear. Germline lookup yields CDR1 SGHRS and CDR2 YFSETQ. V was trimmed by 1 base and J by 6 bases, leaving 11 bases between them. CDR3 length equals 14 residues.

This clonotype was counted only a few times. This rearrangement joins TRBV6-2 or TRBV6-3 to TRBJ2-1; 9 nucleotides line up with TRBD2. The CDR3 is 15 amino acids. In germline, CDR1 is MNHEY, CDR2 SVGEGT. Trimming removed 3 bases from V and 12 bases from J; junction bases left unmatched: 12. CDR3 DNA: TGTGCCAGCAGTTATACGCGGGAGGGAAATAGCGTGCAGTTCTTC. Protein sequence: CASSYTREGNSVQFF.

The chain is built from TRBV6-1 and TRBJ2-5; D not certain. The CDR3 length is 13 residues. The germline V and J ends were trimmed by 1 base and 9 bases, with 12 bases remaining between them. Germline V gene lookup returns CDR1 MNHNS and CDR2 SASEGT. The CDR3, as DNA: TGTGCCAGCAGTGAAGAAGCACAGCCCCCCCAGTACTTC. This translates into CASSEEAQPPQYF.

This clonotype was seen a handful of times. This chain connects TRBV2 to TRBJ1-1; D perhaps matches TRBD1 (5 bases). Germline V gene sequence: CDR1 SNHLY, CDR2 FYNNEI. The V gene lost 6 bases and the J gene lost 4 bases, with 18 bases spanning the gap. The CDR3 length is 15 residues. The CDR3 coding sequence is TGTGCCAGCAGGCCCGCCGCCCTGGGGGGCACTGAAGCTTTCTTT. As protein: CASRPAALGGTEAFF.

Concerning this clonotype itself: One end of the junction fails to match germline, which may point to a read error. This chain uses TRBV5-6 with TRBJ2-5, with D perhaps assigned TRBD1 or TRBD2 (5 bases each). The CDR3 totals 13 residues. Germline lookup yields CDR1 SGHDT and CDR2 YYEEEE. The CDR3 DNA reads TGTGCCATCAGCTGGGGGAGTCAAGAGACCCAGTACTTC. Translating gives CAISWGSQETQYF.

This chain joins TRBV7-9 and TRBJ1-2; a possible D gene is TRBD1 (5 bases). CDR1 and CDR2 from the germline V gene are SEHNR and FQNEAQ (reference sequence). V dropped 0 bases and J dropped 2 bases, with 13 bases sitting between them. The CDR3 runs 16 residues. The CDR3 reads CASSLADHKGNYGYTF. CDR3 nucleotides: TGTGCCAGCAGCTTAGCGGATCACAAGGGGAACTATGGCTACACCTTC.

This clonotype was counted a few times. J is TRBJ2-3 and V is TRBV10-3; 7 bases are shared with TRBD2. J was trimmed by 1 base and V by 4 bases; bases with no gene match: 8. Germline lookup yields CDR1 ENHRY and CDR2 SYGVKD. The CDR3 extends over 16 amino acids. The CDR3 DNA is TGTGCCATCAGTGGGCTAGCGGAAGGCGGCACAGATACGCAGTATTTT. This codes for CAISGLAEGGTDTQYF.